Listed below are T cell receptor beta chains from one sample, sequenced in a study of blood T cells in healthy people across ages. One entry per CDR3 protein, called by TCRdb with MiXCR from the 5' RACE reads. The data hold 1.8 million or so distinct CDR3 sequences, with about 39% observed a single time. Sequencing input: blood. These receptors all stem from a human donor in good health. CDR3s include the opening cysteine and the closing phenylalanine or tryptophan. D genes are given only for firm matches. Size tells how often a clone was seen (once, few, many) or the class of an expanded clone, and some rows leave it out.

size	D	V	J	DNA	CDR3
-	TRBD2	TRBV12-3/TRBV12-4	TRBJ2-3	TGTGCCAGCAGTTTCCGCCCGTGGGGGGCTAGCGGGGGGGATACGCAGTATTTT	CASSFRPWGASGGDTQYF
-	TRBD2	TRBV6-5	TRBJ2-2	TGTGCCAGCAGTTACAGTACTAGCGGGGGGGATAGTAACGGGGAGCTGTTTTTT	CASSYSTSGGDSNGELFF
-	-	TRBV7-6	TRBJ2-7	TGTGCCAGCAGCCCCGGCATGGGCGGCCCTCTATTAGAGCAGTACTTC	CASSPGMGGPLLEQYF
-	-	TRBV7-2	TRBJ2-5	TGTGCCAGCACCTGGTCTGGGCAAGAGACCCAGTACTTC	CASTWSGQETQYF
-	-	TRBV13	TRBJ2-3	TGTGCCAGCAGCGACGAGACAGATACGCAGTATTTT	CASSDETDTQYF
-	-	TRBV24-1	TRBJ2-3	TGTGCCACCAGTGACCGGGGACTTTCAGATACGCAGTATTTT	CATSDRGLSDTQYF
few	TRBD2	TRBV7-9	TRBJ2-7	TGTGCCAGCAGCCACGGGACTAGCGGGGGGACGGGGGAGCAGTACTTC	CASSHGTSGGTGEQYF
few	TRBD2	TRBV6-5	TRBJ2-7	TGTGCCAGCAGTTACGCGGGGGGAAGCTCCTACGAGCAGTACTTC	CASSYAGGSSYEQYF
-	TRBD2	TRBV6-1	TRBJ2-1	TGTGCCACCAGCAGGACGGGGGGTGGCAATGAGCAGTTCTTC	CATSRTGGGNEQFF
-	TRBD2	TRBV4-1	TRBJ2-3	TGCGCCAGCAGACTACTAGCGGCTAGCACAGATACGCAGTATTTT	CASRLLAASTDTQYF
-	TRBD2	TRBV28	TRBJ2-3	TGTGCCAGCAGTTTACCGCAAAAGCGGGGGCGCACAGATACGCAGTATTTT	CASSLPQKRGRTDTQYF
-	TRBD1	TRBV20-1	TRBJ1-2	TGCAGTGCTAGAGTGTGGGACAGGGAAGGCTACACCTTC	CSARVWDREGYTF
many	TRBD1	TRBV6-6	TRBJ2-7	TGTGCCAGCAGTACAGGGGTGTACGAGCAGTACTTC	CASSTGVYEQYF
few	-	TRBV6-1	TRBJ1-2	TGTGCCAGCACTCTTCGGGGCGGAAACTATGGCTACACCTTC	CASTLRGGNYGYTF
-	-	TRBV5-6	TRBJ1-2	TGTGCCAGCAGCTTGGGACAGGCTAACTATGGCCACACCTTC	CASSLGQANYGHTF
few	-	TRBV29-1	TRBJ1-1	TGCAGCGTTGTAGGCAGATTGAACACTGAAGCTTTCTTT	CSVVGRLNTEAFF